Described below is a single TCR beta chain sequence and its context. Authors' analysis steps: Amplification of reference gene primers provided the estimated nucleated cell counts. Data came from immunoSEQ multiplex PCR; TCRdb stores just in-frame clones and leaves some out. The V and J calls and clone size come from that table; D and trimming were worked out from the DNA. The sample has 73,000 or so clones, more than 85% seen once. The V and J ends lost 0 bases and 4 bases, in that order; junction bases with no gene match: 3. The CDR3 is 14 amino acids. The germline V gene has CDR1 LGHDT and CDR2 YNNKEL (reference sequence). These data belong to a study of blood T cell repertoires in COVID-19. Study information: The samples span acute and convalescent COVID-19 from the United States, Italy and Spain. From T cells, B-cell-depleted T cells, or PBMCs came the material, which was cDNA or gDNA.

Sequenced sample: peripheral blood. This TCR was recovered from a human donor with active COVID-19. The donor label of this sample is uncertain. The V gene is TRBV3-1 (or the pseudogene TRBV3-2), the J gene TRBJ2-7; 7 bases fit TRBD1. CDR3 sequence: CASSQDHRGYEQYF. For the CDR3, the DNA is TGTGCCAGCAGCCAAGACCACAGGGGATACGAGCAGTACTTC.